This TCR beta chain was recorded in a study of cytomegalovirus exposure and HLA in healthy donors. Turning to the study itself: The approximately 130 validation repertoires matched the approximately 700 first-cohort repertoires in platform, a later analysis reported. Study outcomes and limitations: Cytomegalovirus status was reportedly diagnosed by the classifier with high sensitivity and specificity. Most TCRs appeared rarely, but some public TCRs recurred in many donors. Altogether, 160 or so TCR beta chains were recorded as cytomegalovirus-associated.

Germline V gives CDR1 MDHEN, CDR2 SYDVKM. The CDR3 runs 13 residues. The V gene end was trimmed by 3 bases and the J gene end by 5 bases; junction bases not matched to a gene: 3. The protocol was immunoSEQ multiplex PCR, while the TCRdb copy is restricted to in-frame clones and leaves out a portion. The table includes roughly 250,000 clones, about 86% detected once. With regard to this clone: What it recognizes is unknown.

The chain is built from TRBV28 and TRBJ2-5; 7 bases align to TRBD2. The sample consisted of PBMCs. This TCR came from a man aged 18 to 29 in good health and CMV-seronegative. The CDR3 reads CASSLRGGETQYF. The CDR3 nucleotides are TGTGCCAGCAGTTTGCGGGGAGGGGAGACCCAGTACTTC.